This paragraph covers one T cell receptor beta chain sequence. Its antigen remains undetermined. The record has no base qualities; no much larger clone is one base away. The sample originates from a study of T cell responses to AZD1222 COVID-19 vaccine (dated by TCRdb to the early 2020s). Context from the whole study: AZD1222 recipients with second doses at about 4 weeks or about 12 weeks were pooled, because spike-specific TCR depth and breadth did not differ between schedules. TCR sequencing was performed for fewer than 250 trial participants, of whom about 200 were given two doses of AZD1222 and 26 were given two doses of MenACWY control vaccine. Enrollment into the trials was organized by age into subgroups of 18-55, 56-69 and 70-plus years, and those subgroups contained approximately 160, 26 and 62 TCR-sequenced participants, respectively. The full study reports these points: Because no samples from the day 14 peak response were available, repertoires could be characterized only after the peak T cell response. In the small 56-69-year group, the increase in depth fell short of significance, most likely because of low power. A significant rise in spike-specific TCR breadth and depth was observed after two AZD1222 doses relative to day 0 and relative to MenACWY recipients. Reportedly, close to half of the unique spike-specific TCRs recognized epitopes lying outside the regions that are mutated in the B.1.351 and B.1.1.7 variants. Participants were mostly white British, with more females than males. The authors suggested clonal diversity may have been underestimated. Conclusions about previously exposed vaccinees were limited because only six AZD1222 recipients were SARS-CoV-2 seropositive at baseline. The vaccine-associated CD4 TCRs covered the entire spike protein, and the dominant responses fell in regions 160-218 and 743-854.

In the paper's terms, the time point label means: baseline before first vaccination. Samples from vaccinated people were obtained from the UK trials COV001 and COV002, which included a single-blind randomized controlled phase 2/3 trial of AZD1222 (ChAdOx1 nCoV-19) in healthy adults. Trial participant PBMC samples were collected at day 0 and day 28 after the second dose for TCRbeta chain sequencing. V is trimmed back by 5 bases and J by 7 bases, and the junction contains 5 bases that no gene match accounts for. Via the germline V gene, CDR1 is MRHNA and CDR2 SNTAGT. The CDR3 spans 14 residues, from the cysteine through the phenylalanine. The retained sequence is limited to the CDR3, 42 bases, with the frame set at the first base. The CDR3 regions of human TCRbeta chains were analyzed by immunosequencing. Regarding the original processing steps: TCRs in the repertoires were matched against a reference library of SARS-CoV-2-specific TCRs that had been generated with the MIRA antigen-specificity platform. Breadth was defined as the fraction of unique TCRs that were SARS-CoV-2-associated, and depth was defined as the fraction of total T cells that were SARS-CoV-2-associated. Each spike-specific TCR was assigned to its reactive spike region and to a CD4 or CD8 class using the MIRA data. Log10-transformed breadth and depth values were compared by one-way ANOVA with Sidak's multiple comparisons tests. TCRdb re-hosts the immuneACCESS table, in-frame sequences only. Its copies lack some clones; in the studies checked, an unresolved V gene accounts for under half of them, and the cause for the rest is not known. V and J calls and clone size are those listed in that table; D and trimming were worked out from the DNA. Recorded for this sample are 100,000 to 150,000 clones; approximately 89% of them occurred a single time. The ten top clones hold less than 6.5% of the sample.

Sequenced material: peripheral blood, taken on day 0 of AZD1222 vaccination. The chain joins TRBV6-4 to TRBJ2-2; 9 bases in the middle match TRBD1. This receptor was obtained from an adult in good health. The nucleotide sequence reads TGTGCCAGCAGTCTGACAGGGGGTGTCGGGGAGCTGTTTTTT. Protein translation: CASSLTGGVGELFF.